This T cell receptor beta chain is from a study of cytomegalovirus exposure and HLA in healthy donors. Study conclusions and caveats: Most TCR sequences showed up rarely, but some public TCRs showed up in many donors. A later analysis found common viral pathogens apparently linked to several of the most significant clusters. A classifier reportedly called cytomegalovirus status with high sensitivity and specificity.

The CDR3 totals 15 residues. CDR1 is SGHRS and CDR2 is YFSETQ in the germline V gene. The ends were cut back, 0 bases at V and 1 base at J, with 5 bases in the middle. The PCR used 60 Vbeta and 13 Jbeta primers. Profiled with immunoSEQ multiplex PCR; TCRdb holds only in-frame clones, not every one. The top ten hold 3.5% to 4% of the sample, which has about 140,000 clones, approximately 80% seen once. Of note for this clone: The target antigen is unknown.

Specimen: PBMCs. The genes are TRBV5-1 and TRBJ2-6; D not resolved. This clonotype was obtained from a young man in good health and CMV-seronegative. The CDR3 bases are TGCGCCAGCAGCTTGGAAGCGTCTGGGGCCAACGTCCTGACTTTC. Translation: CASSLEASGANVLTF. The whole variable domain, filled in from reference TRBV5-1 and TRBJ2-6, reads KAGVTQTPRYLIKTRGQQVTLSCSPISGHRSVSWYQQTPGQGLQFLFEYFSETQRNKGNFPGRFSGRQFSNSRSEMNVSTLELGDSALYLCASSLEASGANVLTFGAGSRLTVL.